The entry below describes one TCR beta chain. From germline, CDR1 is MNHEY and CDR2 SVGEGT. The length of the CDR3 is 15 residues. Unmatched junction bases numbered 3, after V lost 2 bases and J lost 2 bases. This entry comes from a study of blood T cell repertoires in COVID-19. Study as a whole: COVID-19 samples from acute and convalescent phases originated in the United States, Italy and Spain. T cells, B-cell-depleted T cells, or PBMCs provided the cDNA or gDNA that served as material.

Measured with immunoSEQ multiplex PCR; TCRdb has only the in-frame clones, and not every one. Among 200,000 to 250,000 clones listed, roughly 83% were seen once. This chain connects TRBV6-2 or TRBV6-3 to TRBJ1-5; 7 nucleotides match TRBD1. The sequenced sample was peripheral blood. The origin of this receptor is a woman aged 50 to 60 with acute or convalescent COVID-19. This chain's CDR3 is CASSYRQGGNQPQHF. CDR3 sequence (DNA): TGTGCCAGCAGTTACAGGCAGGGGGGCAATCAGCCCCAGCATTTT.